The rows below give T cell receptor beta chains drawn from one sample of a study of human T cells and chemical hapten exposure. TCRdb analysed the RACE reads with MiXCR anew, one entry per CDR3 protein. The table lists about 120,000 distinct CDR3 sequences, roughly 15% of them singletons, with 0.9% to 0.95% in the top ten. The specimen comprised whole blood, sampled in connection with sensitization to the hapten diphenylcyclopropenone (DPC). These receptors all stem from a man in his late teens or twenties with alopecia areata. Some clones in this sample may be carry-over from other donors' samples. CDR3s include the opening cysteine and the closing phenylalanine or tryptophan. The order of the fields is V gene, J gene, clone size, D gene, CDR3 DNA, CDR3 protein. The D gene is left open where the match is weak. Expanded clones are given a class, and other clones once, few, many or no size at all.

v_call: TRBV28; j_call: TRBJ1-2; clone_size: few; d_call: TRBD1; cdr3_nt: TGTGCCAGCAGTCCCTTCTCAGGGGGCTCTTATGGCTACACCTTC; cdr3_aa: CASSPFSGGSYGYTF
v_call: TRBV6-6; j_call: TRBJ1-4; clone_size: .; d_call: .; cdr3_nt: TGTGCCAGCAGTTACGGGATCCCTAATGAAAAACTGTTTTTT; cdr3_aa: CASSYGIPNEKLFF
v_call: TRBV7-9; j_call: TRBJ2-4; clone_size: few; d_call: .; cdr3_nt: TGTGCCAGCAACCCACCCGGGACTTCTCCGTACTTC; cdr3_aa: CASNPPGTSPYF
v_call: TRBV12-3/TRBV12-4; j_call: TRBJ2-1; clone_size: many; d_call: TRBD2; cdr3_nt: TGTGCCAGCTCACTAGCGGGGGCACCCTCCTACAATGAGCAGTTCTTC; cdr3_aa: CASSLAGAPSYNEQFF
v_call: TRBV7-3; j_call: TRBJ2-2; clone_size: .; d_call: TRBD2; cdr3_nt: TGTGCCAGCAGACCTCCGGGACTAGCGACGAACACCGGGGAGCTGTTTTTT; cdr3_aa: CASRPPGLATNTGELFF
v_call: TRBV10-2; j_call: TRBJ2-3; clone_size: .; d_call: TRBD2; cdr3_nt: TGCGCCAGCAGTGAGAAGCGGGGGGGCCGGACAGATACGCAGTATTTT; cdr3_aa: CASSEKRGGRTDTQYF
v_call: TRBV27; j_call: TRBJ1-1; clone_size: .; d_call: .; cdr3_nt: TGTGCCAGCAGTTTATCTTGGCGGACTGAAGCTTTCTTT; cdr3_aa: CASSLSWRTEAFF
v_call: TRBV2; j_call: TRBJ2-7; clone_size: .; d_call: .; cdr3_nt: TGTGCCAGCTCCCGGACTGATAGCTACGAGCAGTACTTC; cdr3_aa: CASSRTDSYEQYF
v_call: TRBV12-3/TRBV12-4; j_call: TRBJ1-5; clone_size: .; d_call: .; cdr3_nt: TGTGCCAGCAGTTTTAAAGTCAATCAGCCCCAGCATTTT; cdr3_aa: CASSFKVNQPQHF
v_call: TRBV20-1; j_call: TRBJ1-1; clone_size: few; d_call: .; cdr3_nt: TGCAGTGCTCAAGATCGGGGGAACACTGAAGCTTTCTTT; cdr3_aa: CSAQDRGNTEAFF
v_call: TRBV10-3; j_call: TRBJ1-1; clone_size: .; d_call: .; cdr3_nt: TGTGCCATCTCTCGGGAAGGGGCGGACACTGAAGCTTTCTTT; cdr3_aa: CAISREGADTEAFF
v_call: TRBV4-3; j_call: TRBJ2-1; clone_size: .; d_call: .; cdr3_nt: TGCGCCAGCAGCCGTTTCATGACAGGACTAAGCTCCTACAATGAGCAGTTCTTC; cdr3_aa: CASSRFMTGLSSYNEQFF
v_call: TRBV9; j_call: TRBJ1-2; clone_size: .; d_call: .; cdr3_nt: TGTACCAGTGGGTGGCCTCTCTATGGCTACACCTTC; cdr3_aa: CTSGWPLYGYTF
v_call: TRBV20-1; j_call: TRBJ2-1; clone_size: .; d_call: TRBD2; cdr3_nt: TGCAGTGCTAGAGGACTAGCGGGGGGCCCTTGGAATGAGCAGTTCTTC; cdr3_aa: CSARGLAGGPWNEQFF
v_call: TRBV20-1; j_call: TRBJ2-4; clone_size: .; d_call: .; cdr3_nt: TGCAGTGCCTTAGACGGTCACATTCAGTACTTC; cdr3_aa: CSALDGHIQYF
v_call: TRBV4-2; j_call: TRBJ2-3; clone_size: many; d_call: .; cdr3_nt: TGTGCCAGCAGCCAAGATGATGGGCTACTCACAGATACGCAGTATTTT; cdr3_aa: CASSQDDGLLTDTQYF
v_call: TRBV6-2/TRBV6-3; j_call: TRBJ2-7; clone_size: .; d_call: .; cdr3_nt: TGTGCCAGCAGTTACGGGCCGGTCCCAAAAGCCTACGAGCAGTACTTC; cdr3_aa: CASSYGPVPKAYEQYF
v_call: TRBV12-3/TRBV12-4; j_call: TRBJ1-1; clone_size: many; d_call: .; cdr3_nt: TGTGCCAGCAGTCCGTACGGGACGGCCTACACTGAAGCTTTCTTT; cdr3_aa: CASSPYGTAYTEAFF
v_call: TRBV19; j_call: TRBJ2-6; clone_size: .; d_call: .; cdr3_nt: TGTGCCAGTAGTATATCGCTAAGCTCTGGGGCCAACGTCCTGACTTTC; cdr3_aa: CASSISLSSGANVLTF
v_call: TRBV7-9; j_call: TRBJ1-5; clone_size: many; d_call: .; cdr3_nt: TGTGCCAGCAGCTTCTTGGACAGCAATCAGCCCCAGCATTTT; cdr3_aa: CASSFLDSNQPQHF
v_call: TRBV5-1; j_call: TRBJ2-2; clone_size: .; d_call: .; cdr3_nt: TGCGCCAGCGAATCGTCTGGGGAGAACACCGGGGAGCTGTTTTTT; cdr3_aa: CASESSGENTGELFF
v_call: TRBV7-6; j_call: TRBJ2-1; clone_size: .; d_call: .; cdr3_nt: TGTGCCAGCGCAATCACAGGGAATGAGCAGTTCTTC; cdr3_aa: CASAITGNEQFF
v_call: TRBV12-3/TRBV12-4; j_call: TRBJ1-5; clone_size: many; d_call: .; cdr3_nt: TGTGCCAGCAGCCAACCCCAAGGTTATGGGCGCCGGCCCCAGCATTTT; cdr3_aa: CASSQPQGYGRRPQHF
v_call: TRBV20-1; j_call: TRBJ1-1; clone_size: .; d_call: TRBD1; cdr3_nt: TGCAGTGCTCCCCTGGACAGGGAGAGCACTGAAGCTTTCTTT; cdr3_aa: CSAPLDRESTEAFF
v_call: TRBV20-1; j_call: TRBJ1-5; clone_size: many; d_call: .; cdr3_nt: TGCAGTGCTAGAGATCCCATAAGCAATCAGCCCCAGCATTTT; cdr3_aa: CSARDPISNQPQHF
v_call: TRBV7-9; j_call: TRBJ2-6; clone_size: many; d_call: TRBD1; cdr3_nt: TGTGCCAGCAGGGACAGGGGGCCTGGGGCCAACGTCCTGACTTTC; cdr3_aa: CASRDRGPGANVLTF
v_call: TRBV20-1; j_call: TRBJ1-5; clone_size: .; d_call: .; cdr3_nt: TGCAGTGCTAGAGATGCCAAGGTGGATCAGCCCCAGCATTTT; cdr3_aa: CSARDAKVDQPQHF
v_call: TRBV11-3; j_call: TRBJ1-2; clone_size: .; d_call: TRBD1; cdr3_nt: TGTGCCAGCAGCCGACAGGGGTCCTATGGCTACACCTTC; cdr3_aa: CASSRQGSYGYTF
v_call: TRBV7-2; j_call: TRBJ1-2; clone_size: few; d_call: .; cdr3_nt: TGTGCCAGCAGGTCGGACAGCTATGGCTACACCTTC; cdr3_aa: CASRSDSYGYTF
v_call: TRBV7-9; j_call: TRBJ1-3; clone_size: few; d_call: .; cdr3_nt: TGTGCCAGCAGCTTAGAGGGAAACACCATATATTTT; cdr3_aa: CASSLEGNTIYF
v_call: TRBV28; j_call: TRBJ2-6; clone_size: few; d_call: TRBD1; cdr3_nt: TGTGCCAGCAGTTTAATGGGACAGGGGGCGTCTGGGGCCAACGTCCTGACTTTC; cdr3_aa: CASSLMGQGASGANVLTF
v_call: TRBV5-5; j_call: TRBJ2-7; clone_size: few; d_call: TRBD1; cdr3_nt: TGTGCCAGCAGCTCCAATACAGGGGTTCACTCCTACGAGCAGTACTTC; cdr3_aa: CASSSNTGVHSYEQYF
v_call: TRBV9; j_call: TRBJ2-2; clone_size: .; d_call: .; cdr3_nt: TGTGCCAGCACCCGGGGGGCGGGTCCTAGCGTTGGCACCGGGGAGCTGTTTTTT; cdr3_aa: CASTRGAGPSVGTGELFF
v_call: TRBV4-3; j_call: TRBJ2-2; clone_size: few; d_call: .; cdr3_nt: TGCGCCAGCAGCGAAGACTTAGCCGGGGAGCTGTTTTTT; cdr3_aa: CASSEDLAGELFF
v_call: TRBV5-1; j_call: TRBJ1-1; clone_size: few; d_call: .; cdr3_nt: TGCGCCGGCAGCTTGGGTCCGGGTATGAACACTGAAGCTTTCTTT; cdr3_aa: CAGSLGPGMNTEAFF
v_call: TRBV12-3/TRBV12-4; j_call: TRBJ2-2; clone_size: few; d_call: TRBD2; cdr3_nt: TGTGCCACCAGTCCGGGAGGAAACACCGGGGAGCTGTTTTTT; cdr3_aa: CATSPGGNTGELFF
v_call: TRBV9; j_call: TRBJ1-3; clone_size: .; d_call: .; cdr3_nt: TGTGCCAGCAGTTACGGTCGTATTTCTGGAAAGACCATATATTTT; cdr3_aa: CASSYGRISGKTIYF
v_call: TRBV20-1; j_call: TRBJ2-2; clone_size: .; d_call: .; cdr3_nt: TGCAGTGCACAGGGACTCACGAACACCGGGGAGCTGTTTTTT; cdr3_aa: CSAQGLTNTGELFF
v_call: TRBV6-6; j_call: TRBJ2-3; clone_size: .; d_call: TRBD1; cdr3_nt: TGTGCCAGCAGTCAGCCCGGGACAGGGACAGATACGCAGTATTTT; cdr3_aa: CASSQPGTGTDTQYF
v_call: TRBV6-6; j_call: TRBJ1-1; clone_size: few; d_call: .; cdr3_nt: TGTGCCAGCAGTTACTCGACCGGCCGCATGAACACTGAAGCTTTCTTT; cdr3_aa: CASSYSTGRMNTEAFF
v_call: TRBV20-1; j_call: TRBJ2-3; clone_size: few; d_call: TRBD1; cdr3_nt: TGCAGTGCTAGAGCTCCCCCGGACAGGGGTCTACTCTTTCGCACAGATACGCAGTATTTT; cdr3_aa: CSARAPPDRGLLFRTDTQYF
v_call: TRBV6-1; j_call: TRBJ1-3; clone_size: .; d_call: .; cdr3_nt: TGTGCCAGCAGTGATCCAGGGACTGGAAACACCATATATTTT; cdr3_aa: CASSDPGTGNTIYF
v_call: TRBV4-1; j_call: TRBJ2-7; clone_size: .; d_call: .; cdr3_nt: TGCGCCAGCAGCCAAGTGGGACCGGGGCCCTACGAGCAGTACTTC; cdr3_aa: CASSQVGPGPYEQYF
v_call: TRBV12-3/TRBV12-4; j_call: TRBJ2-7; clone_size: many; d_call: .; cdr3_nt: TGTGCCAGCAGGGAATCAAACTACGAGCAGTACTTC; cdr3_aa: CASRESNYEQYF
v_call: TRBV3-1; j_call: TRBJ1-1; clone_size: .; d_call: .; cdr3_nt: TGTGCCAGCAGCCAAGAGGGTGAAGCTTTCTTT; cdr3_aa: CASSQEGEAFF
v_call: TRBV6-5; j_call: TRBJ2-6; clone_size: few; d_call: TRBD1; cdr3_nt: TGTGCCAGCAGTTACCGGGACAGCCCTGGGGCCAACGTCCTGACTTTC; cdr3_aa: CASSYRDSPGANVLTF
v_call: TRBV6-2/TRBV6-3; j_call: TRBJ2-5; clone_size: .; d_call: TRBD2; cdr3_nt: TGTGCCAGCAGTTACAGACTAGCGGGCTTACAAGAGACCCAGTACTTC; cdr3_aa: CASSYRLAGLQETQYF
v_call: TRBV28; j_call: TRBJ1-5; clone_size: few; d_call: .; cdr3_nt: TGTGCCTCGGAGGGTTTTGGTCAGCCCCAGCATTTT; cdr3_aa: CASEGFGQPQHF
v_call: TRBV4-2; j_call: TRBJ1-6; clone_size: .; d_call: .; cdr3_nt: TGTGCCAGCGCCCCCCTCAGGGGTTATAATTCACCCCTCCACTTT; cdr3_aa: CASAPLRGYNSPLHF
v_call: TRBV10-3; j_call: TRBJ1-5; clone_size: .; d_call: TRBD1; cdr3_nt: TGTGCCGCTGGGACAGGGGGCAATCAGCCCCAGCATTTT; cdr3_aa: CAAGTGGNQPQHF
v_call: TRBV10-3; j_call: TRBJ1-1; clone_size: .; d_call: .; cdr3_nt: TGTGCCATCATGGACAGTCGACTTATGAACACTGAAGCTTTCTTT; cdr3_aa: CAIMDSRLMNTEAFF
v_call: TRBV11-2; j_call: TRBJ2-3; clone_size: .; d_call: .; cdr3_nt: TGTGCCAGCAGCTTACCCGGTTGGCAGGACCACACAGATACGCAGTATTTT; cdr3_aa: CASSLPGWQDHTDTQYF
v_call: TRBV7-9; j_call: TRBJ1-2; clone_size: .; d_call: .; cdr3_nt: TGTGCCAGCAGCTTAGCCAGAGAGGACAGATATGGCTACACCTTC; cdr3_aa: CASSLAREDRYGYTF
v_call: TRBV7-2; j_call: TRBJ1-3; clone_size: .; d_call: TRBD1; cdr3_nt: TGTGCCAGCAGCCTGCTCACAGGGGCTGGAAACACCATATATTTT; cdr3_aa: CASSLLTGAGNTIYF
v_call: TRBV6-2/TRBV6-3; j_call: TRBJ1-1; clone_size: many; d_call: .; cdr3_nt: TGTGCCAGCAGTTATGGTCTGGGGAACACTGAAGCTTTCTTT; cdr3_aa: CASSYGLGNTEAFF
v_call: TRBV7-2; j_call: TRBJ2-5; clone_size: few; d_call: .; cdr3_nt: TGTGCCAGCAGTCGGGATGCACAAGAGACCCAGTACTTC; cdr3_aa: CASSRDAQETQYF